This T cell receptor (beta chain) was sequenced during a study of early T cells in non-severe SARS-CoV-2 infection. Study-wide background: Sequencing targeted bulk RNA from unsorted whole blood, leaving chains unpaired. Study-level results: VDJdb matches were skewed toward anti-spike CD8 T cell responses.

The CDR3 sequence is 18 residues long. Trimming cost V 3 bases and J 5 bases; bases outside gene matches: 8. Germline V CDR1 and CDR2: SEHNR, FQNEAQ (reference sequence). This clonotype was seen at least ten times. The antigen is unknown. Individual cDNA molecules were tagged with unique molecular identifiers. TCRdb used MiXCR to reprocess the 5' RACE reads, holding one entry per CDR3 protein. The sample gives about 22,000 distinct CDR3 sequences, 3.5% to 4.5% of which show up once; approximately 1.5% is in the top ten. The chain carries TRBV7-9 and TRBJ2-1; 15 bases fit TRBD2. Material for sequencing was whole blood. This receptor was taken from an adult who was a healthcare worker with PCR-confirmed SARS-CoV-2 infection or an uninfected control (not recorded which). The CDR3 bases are TGTGCCAGCAGCTTTATAGGGACTAGCGGGGGGCGGGACAATGAGCAGTTCTTC. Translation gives CASSFIGTSGGRDNEQFF.